This entry describes one TCR beta chain. Antigen unknown. PCR employed 60 Vbeta and 13 Jbeta primers. Produced via immunoSEQ multiplex PCR; TCRdb's table is partial and in-frame only. This table has 170,000 or so clones, 84% appearing once. V lost 3 bases, J lost 3 bases, and 12 bases lay in between. CDR1 MDHEN and CDR2 SYDVKM come from the germline V gene. The CDR3 runs 15 residues. The sample is drawn from a study of cytomegalovirus exposure and HLA in healthy donors. Regarding the study as a whole: Testing in vitro showed three CMV-associated chains specific for CMV antigens. An analysis that came later showed most CMV-associated TCR beta chains appearing HLA-restricted. Later analysis identified about 18,000 TCR beta sequences associated with HLA alleles, using a false discovery rate threshold of 0.05. Immune exposure information comprised only CMV serostatus.

This TCR was sampled from a man between 18 and 29 years old in good health and CMV-seronegative. The sequencing sample was made of PBMCs. J is TRBJ1-3 and V is TRBV28, with TRBD1 as a possible D gene (5 bases). CDR3 residues: CASSFSRDYGNTIYF. CDR3 bases: TGTGCCAGCAGTTTCTCCAGGGATTATGGAAACACCATATATTTT. The full variable domain, in which reference TRBV28 and TRBJ1-3 provide the parts outside the CDR3, is DVKVTQSSRYLVKRTGEKVFLECVQDMDHENMFWYRQDPGLGLRLIYFSYDVKMKEKGDIPEGYSVSREKKERFSLILESASTNQTSMYLCASSFSRDYGNTIYFGEGSWLTVV.